This record covers a single T cell receptor (beta chain). Its specificity is not known. Amplification used 60 Vbeta primers and 13 Jbeta primers. Sequenced by immunoSEQ multiplex PCR; TCRdb stores in-frame clones only, minus some. In the table there are around 150,000 clones, over 65% of which are singletons. This entry belongs to a study of cytomegalovirus exposure and HLA in healthy donors. Study observations and caveats: TCR beta sequences reportedly predicted the HLA-A and HLA-B alleles of most subjects accurately.

The CDR3 contains 14 residues. Germline V gene data show CDR1 as LNHDA and CDR2 as SQIVND (reference sequence). V lost 3 bases to trimming and J lost 3 bases, with 11 bases between them. The source material was PBMCs. The sequence was obtained from a man between 18 and 29 years old in good health and CMV-seropositive. The V gene is TRBV19, the J gene TRBJ1-1; D is possibly TRBD1 (6 bases). The CDR3 sequence is CASSITGWDTEAFF. CDR3 nucleotides: TGTGCCAGTAGTATTACAGGGTGGGACACTGAAGCTTTCTTT.